The clone carrying this TCR beta chain was picked up a small number of times. This specimen comes from a study of blood T cell repertoires in COVID-19. At the level of the study: Italy, Spain and the United States were the sources of the convalescent and acute COVID-19 samples. Nucleic acid was either cDNA or gDNA, and it came from T cells, B-cell-depleted T cells, or PBMCs.

Source study methods: Estimation of nucleated cell counts relied on the amplification of reference gene primers. Data came from immunoSEQ multiplex PCR; TCRdb stores just in-frame clones and leaves some out. Clone size and the V and J calls come from that table; the DNA yielded D and trimming. Among approximately 60,000 clones, roughly four fifths were seen once, and the ten largest hold more than 12%. Germline lookup yields CDR1 KGHSY and CDR2 FQNENV. Trimming cost V 0 bases and J 4 bases, with 13 bases left between them. This CDR3 is 16 amino acids long. This TCR came from an older man with acute or convalescent COVID-19. Sequencing was performed on peripheral blood. The V call is TRBV16, the J call TRBJ1-3; D unclear. As DNA, the CDR3 is TGTGCCAGCAGCCAATCGTCCTCTCCGACAGGAAACACCATATATTTT. This translates into CASSQSSSPTGNTIYF.